Reported below is one T cell receptor beta chain. The entry originates in a study of blood T cell repertoires in COVID-19. Produced via immunoSEQ multiplex PCR; TCRdb's table is partial and in-frame only. Here the sample spans under 450,000 clones, more than 85% being singletons. Sequenced input: PBMCs or T cells enriched from blood (not recorded which). The source is a woman in her forties who had been exposed to COVID-19.

CDR3 nucleotides: TGTGCCAGCAGTAGGGACTCCAACTCCTACAATGAGCAGTTCTTC. It yields the protein CASSRDSNSYNEQFF. V is TRBV2 and J is TRBJ2-1; D may be TRBD2 (6 bases). The germline gives CDR1 SNHLY, CDR2 FYNNEI. CDR3 size: 15 residues. Trimming pared 5 bases from V and 0 bases from J, leaving 11 bases between.